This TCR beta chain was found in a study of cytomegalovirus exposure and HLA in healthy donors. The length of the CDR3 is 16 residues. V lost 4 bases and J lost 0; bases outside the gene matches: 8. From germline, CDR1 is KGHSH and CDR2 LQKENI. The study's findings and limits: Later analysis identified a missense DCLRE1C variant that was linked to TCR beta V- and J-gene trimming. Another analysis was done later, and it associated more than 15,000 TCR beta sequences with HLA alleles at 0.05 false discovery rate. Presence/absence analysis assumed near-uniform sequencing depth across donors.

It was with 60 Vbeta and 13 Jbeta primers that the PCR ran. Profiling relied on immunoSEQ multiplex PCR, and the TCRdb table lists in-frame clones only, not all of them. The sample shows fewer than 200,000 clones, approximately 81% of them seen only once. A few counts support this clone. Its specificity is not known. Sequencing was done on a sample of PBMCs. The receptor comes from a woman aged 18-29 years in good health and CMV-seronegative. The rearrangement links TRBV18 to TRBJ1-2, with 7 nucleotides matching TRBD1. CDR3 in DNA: TGTGCCAGCTCACATAATACAGGGGCGGCTAACTATGGCTACACCTTC. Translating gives CASSHNTGAANYGYTF.